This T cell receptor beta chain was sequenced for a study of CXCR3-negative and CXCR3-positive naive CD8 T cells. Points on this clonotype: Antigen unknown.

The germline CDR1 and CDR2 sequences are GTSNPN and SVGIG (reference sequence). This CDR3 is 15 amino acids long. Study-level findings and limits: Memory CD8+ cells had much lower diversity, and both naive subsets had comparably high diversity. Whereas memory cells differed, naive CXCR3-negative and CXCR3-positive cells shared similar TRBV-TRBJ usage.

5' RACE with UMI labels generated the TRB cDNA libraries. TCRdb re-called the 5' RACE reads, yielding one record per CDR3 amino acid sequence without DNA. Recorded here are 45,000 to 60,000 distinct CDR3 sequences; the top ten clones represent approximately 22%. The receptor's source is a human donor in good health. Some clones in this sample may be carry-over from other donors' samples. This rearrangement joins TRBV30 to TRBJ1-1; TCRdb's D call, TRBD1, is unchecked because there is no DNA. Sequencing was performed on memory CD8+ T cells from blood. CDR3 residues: CAWSGDRGIEGEAFF.